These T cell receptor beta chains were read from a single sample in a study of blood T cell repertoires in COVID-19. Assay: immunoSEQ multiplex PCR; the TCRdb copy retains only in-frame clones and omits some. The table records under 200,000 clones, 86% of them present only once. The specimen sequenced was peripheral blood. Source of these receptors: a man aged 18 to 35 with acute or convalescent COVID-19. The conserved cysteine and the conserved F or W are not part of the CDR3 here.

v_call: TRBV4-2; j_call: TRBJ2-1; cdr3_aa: ASSPRGNNEQF
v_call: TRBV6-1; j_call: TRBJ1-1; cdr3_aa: ASSEKPGENTEAF
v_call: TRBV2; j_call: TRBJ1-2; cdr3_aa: ASSEKWATNYGYT
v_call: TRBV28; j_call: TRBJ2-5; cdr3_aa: ASSLTTEAVETQY
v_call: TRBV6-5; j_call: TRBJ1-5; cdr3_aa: ASKPPGVSNQPQH
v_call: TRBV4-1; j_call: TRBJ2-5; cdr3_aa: ASSQPFDRGSETQY
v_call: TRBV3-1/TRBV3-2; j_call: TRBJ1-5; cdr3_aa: ASSPQGWNQPQH
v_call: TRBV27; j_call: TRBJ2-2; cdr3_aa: ASSLQQGDTGELF
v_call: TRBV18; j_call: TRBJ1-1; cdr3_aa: ASSPDSLNTEAF
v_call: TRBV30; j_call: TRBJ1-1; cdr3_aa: AWSSGGQAEAF
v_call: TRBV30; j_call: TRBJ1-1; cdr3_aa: AWSVGGWTEAF
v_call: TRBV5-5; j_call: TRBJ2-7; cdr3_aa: ASSLTGTASYEQY
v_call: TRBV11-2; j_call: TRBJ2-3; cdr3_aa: ASSLRQGPTDTQY
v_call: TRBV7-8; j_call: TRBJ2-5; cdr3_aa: ASSSFTGVTTGETQY
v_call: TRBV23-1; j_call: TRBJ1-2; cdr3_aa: ASSQRSSGGPLGGYT
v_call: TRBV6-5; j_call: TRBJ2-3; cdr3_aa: ASVGDTQY
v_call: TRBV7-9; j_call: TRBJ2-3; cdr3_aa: ASSPTDIGTDTQY
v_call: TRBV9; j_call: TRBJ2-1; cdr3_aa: ASSPGGNEQF
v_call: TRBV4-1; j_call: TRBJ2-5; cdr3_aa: ASSQVQRGEGETQY
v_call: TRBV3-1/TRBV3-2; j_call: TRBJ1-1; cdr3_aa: ASSQLPRGNTEAF
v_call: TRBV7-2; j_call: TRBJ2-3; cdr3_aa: ASSLMSDTQY
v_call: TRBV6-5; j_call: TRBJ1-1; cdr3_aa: ASSPGGRAF
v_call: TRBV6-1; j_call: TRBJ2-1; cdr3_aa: ASSESGWGEQF
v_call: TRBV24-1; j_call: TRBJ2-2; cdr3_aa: ATSDSGTVGTGELF
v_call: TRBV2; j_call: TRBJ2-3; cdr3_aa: ASQTSSDTQY
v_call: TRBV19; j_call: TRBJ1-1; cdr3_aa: ASSISSPGTEAF
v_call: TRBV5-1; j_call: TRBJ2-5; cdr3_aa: ASSLVLAGAGETQY
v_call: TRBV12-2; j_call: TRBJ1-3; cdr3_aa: ASRLAGGGWGNTIY
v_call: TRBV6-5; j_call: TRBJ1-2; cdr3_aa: ASRSDRALYGYT
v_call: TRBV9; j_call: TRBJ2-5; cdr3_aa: ASSVDPGEETQY
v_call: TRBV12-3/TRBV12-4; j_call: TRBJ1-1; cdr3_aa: ASSPARTEAF
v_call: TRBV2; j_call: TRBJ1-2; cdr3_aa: ASSEGGSAYGYT
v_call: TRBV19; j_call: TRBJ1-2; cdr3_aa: ASSMRRTNYGYT
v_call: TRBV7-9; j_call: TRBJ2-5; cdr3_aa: ASSPRAGEETQY
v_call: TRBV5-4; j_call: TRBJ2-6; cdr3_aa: ASSPGYGANVLT
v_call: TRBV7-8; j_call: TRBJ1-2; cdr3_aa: ASSPRDSSNYGYT
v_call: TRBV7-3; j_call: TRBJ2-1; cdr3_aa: ASSLTGADEQF
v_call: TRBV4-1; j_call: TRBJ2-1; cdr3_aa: ASTLFFAGGPNEQF
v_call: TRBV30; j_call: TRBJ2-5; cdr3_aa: AWTQIGTGVGETQY
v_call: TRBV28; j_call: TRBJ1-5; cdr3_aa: ASSLFRGGNQPQH
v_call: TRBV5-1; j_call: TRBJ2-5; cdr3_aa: ASSLAKGSETQY
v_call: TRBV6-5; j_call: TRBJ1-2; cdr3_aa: ASSYSARSYGYT
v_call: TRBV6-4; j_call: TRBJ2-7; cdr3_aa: ASSDSGQASGERFSEQY
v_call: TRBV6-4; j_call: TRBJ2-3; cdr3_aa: ASSDSGGSTDTQY
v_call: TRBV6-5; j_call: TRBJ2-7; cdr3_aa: ASSSTGTGTYEQY
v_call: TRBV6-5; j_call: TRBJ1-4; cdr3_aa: ASSYSNSGEKLF
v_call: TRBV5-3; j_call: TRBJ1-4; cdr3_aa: ARSLITKGREKLF
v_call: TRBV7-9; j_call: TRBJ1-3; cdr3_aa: ASSLLTGVFSGNTIY
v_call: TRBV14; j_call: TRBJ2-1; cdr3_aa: ASSQGHRGNEQF